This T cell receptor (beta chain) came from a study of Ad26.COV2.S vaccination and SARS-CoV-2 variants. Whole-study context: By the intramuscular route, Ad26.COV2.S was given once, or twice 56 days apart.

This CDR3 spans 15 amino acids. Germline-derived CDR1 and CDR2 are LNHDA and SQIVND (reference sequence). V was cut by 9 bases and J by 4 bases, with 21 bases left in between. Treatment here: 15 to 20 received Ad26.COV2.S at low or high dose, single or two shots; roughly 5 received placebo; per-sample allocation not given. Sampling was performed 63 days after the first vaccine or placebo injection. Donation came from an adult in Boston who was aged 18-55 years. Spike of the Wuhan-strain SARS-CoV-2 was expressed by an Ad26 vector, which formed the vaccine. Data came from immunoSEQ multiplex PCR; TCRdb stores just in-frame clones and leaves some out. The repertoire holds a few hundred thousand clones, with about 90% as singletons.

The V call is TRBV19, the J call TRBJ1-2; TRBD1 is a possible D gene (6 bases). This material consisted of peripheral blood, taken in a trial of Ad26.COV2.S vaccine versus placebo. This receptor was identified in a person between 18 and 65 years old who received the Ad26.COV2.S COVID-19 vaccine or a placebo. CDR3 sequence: CASVGGPEKIYGYTF. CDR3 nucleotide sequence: TGTGCCAGCGTAGGGGGGCCCGAGAAGATCTATGGCTACACCTTC.